This T cell receptor beta chain was documented in a study of T cells in Graves' hyperthyroidism and ophthalmopathy. Overall study findings and caveats: Ophthalmopathy was model-predicted a median about 7.1 months pre-onset.

Hyperthyroidism was newly diagnosed in patients aged 18 to 65 (duration under 2 months). Fresh peripheral blood, approximately 10 ml, yielded the PBMCs. Germline CDR1 reads MNHEY; CDR2 reads SMNVEV (reference sequence). The germline V and J ends were trimmed by 4 bases and 2 bases, with 9 bases remaining between them. CDR3 length: 13 residues. Amplification targeted TCR beta CDR3 regions from RNA transcripts. Initially, a first-round RT-PCR of the TCR CDR3 employed the HTBI primer set. From the multiplex PCR reads, TCRdb called clonotypes with MiXCR, one entry per CDR3 protein. The sample has about 400,000 distinct CDR3 sequences; 14% to 15% are singletons. This clonotype was counted ten times or more. Its target is unknown.

This TCR derives from a woman aged 25 to 39 with Graves' hyperthyroidism. The rearrangement links TRBV27 to TRBJ2-7; possible D gene TRBD1, 6 bases. Sequencing used blood. The CDR3 DNA sequence: TGTGCCAGCAGTTACAGGGCCCCCTACGAGCAGTACTTC. Translated, it gives CASSYRAPYEQYF.